Listed below are T cell receptor beta chains from one sample, sequenced in a study of blood T cells in healthy people across ages. TCRdb reprocessed the 5' RACE reads via MiXCR and lists one record per CDR3 protein. The data hold roughly 1.6 million distinct CDR3 sequences, with about 35% observed a single time. The sequenced material came from blood. The source of these receptors is a woman aged 25-40 years in good health. Each CDR3 is given with its conserved first and last residue. D genes are given only for firm matches. The size of a clone is reported for some rows only, either as once, few or many, or as a class for expanded clones.

cdr3_nt	cdr3_aa	v_call	d_call	clone_size	j_call
TGTGCCAGCAGTGTTAGGATTCTCTACGAGCAGTACTTC	CASSVRILYEQYF	TRBV6-1	-	-	TRBJ2-7
TGTGCCAGCAGCTTGGTAGCCAGGAACACCGGGGAGCTGTTTTTT	CASSLVARNTGELFF	TRBV5-5	-	-	TRBJ2-2
TGTGCCAGCAGCTTAGGTCACGCCGGGGGGCAGTACTTC	CASSLGHAGGQYF	TRBV7-9	-	-	TRBJ2-7
TGTGCCAGCAGTCCCCTCGGGGGTATAGCCAAAAACATTCAGTACTTC	CASSPLGGIAKNIQYF	TRBV28	-	-	TRBJ2-4
TGTGCCAGCAGTGAGGAACAGGGCCCTTTGGGTGAGCAGTTCTTC	CASSEEQGPLGEQFF	TRBV2	-	-	TRBJ2-1
TGTGCCAGCAGCTTGCCGGCCGCCGTACATGAGCAGTTCTTC	CASSLPAAVHEQFF	TRBV7-2	-	-	TRBJ2-1
TGTGCCAGCAGCAGCGGGACGACCCCAGGATCGGAGACCCAGTACTTC	CASSSGTTPGSETQYF	TRBV7-2	TRBD2	many	TRBJ2-5
TGTGCCACCAGTGATTTAGAAGGTGGGGAGCAGTTCTTC	CATSDLEGGEQFF	TRBV24-1	-	-	TRBJ2-1
TGCAGGGCTAGAGGTAACATCAATGAGCAGTTCTTC	CRARGNINEQFF	TRBV20-1	-	-	TRBJ2-1
TGCAGTGCCAGGGGACAGGGGAGTGGTCAGCCCCAGCATTTT	CSARGQGSGQPQHF	TRBV20-1	TRBD1	few	TRBJ1-5
TGTGCCAGCAGTGTCGACAGGGACACCGGGGAGCTGTTTTTT	CASSVDRDTGELFF	TRBV27	TRBD1	-	TRBJ2-2
TGTGCCAGCAGGGCTAGTGGGGGCGACGGCTACACCTTC	CASRASGGDGYTF	TRBV25-1	-	-	TRBJ1-2
TGTGCCAGCAGTGAAGCCTCCGGACAGGGGGCAAGCAATCAGCCCCAGCATTTT	CASSEASGQGASNQPQHF	TRBV2	TRBD1	-	TRBJ1-5
TGCGCCAGCAGCCAACAGGGACAGGTTGGGCAGCCCCAGCATTTT	CASSQQGQVGQPQHF	TRBV4-1	TRBD1	-	TRBJ1-5
TGCGCCAGCAGGGACCCCCAGGGAACTAATGAAAAACTGTTTTTT	CASRDPQGTNEKLFF	TRBV10-2	-	few	TRBJ1-4
TGTGCCAGCAGCCACTCGGACAGGGACCATGAGCAGTTCTTC	CASSHSDRDHEQFF	TRBV4-2	TRBD1	many	TRBJ2-1
TGTGCCTCGTCGGACACGAGTCGACGACGGCAGTACTTC	CASSDTSRRRQYF	TRBV10-3	-	-	TRBJ2-4
TGTGCCAGCAGCTTGGAAAGGGGGCGTGGCGAGCAGTACTTC	CASSLERGRGEQYF	TRBV5-6	TRBD1	-	TRBJ2-7
TGTGCCAGTAGCTCCGACAGCCTAGGTGACTACGAGCAGTACTTC	CASSSDSLGDYEQYF	TRBV11-2	-	-	TRBJ2-7
TGCAGCGGCGGGACAGGGGTTAACACTGAAGCTTTCTTT	CSGGTGVNTEAFF	TRBV29-1	TRBD1	few	TRBJ1-1
TGTGCCAGCAGCTGGCTAGGGAATGGCTACACCTTC	CASSWLGNGYTF	TRBV7-9	-	few	TRBJ1-2
TGTGCCAGCAGCTTAGGACAGGTGAACACTGAAGCTTTCTTT	CASSLGQVNTEAFF	TRBV7-9	-	many	TRBJ1-1
TGTGCCAGCAGCGTTGACAGACGCACAGATACGCAGTATTTT	CASSVDRRTDTQYF	TRBV9	-	-	TRBJ2-3
TGCGCCAGCAGCTTGAGGAGACAGGGCACAGATACGCAGTATTTT	CASSLRRQGTDTQYF	TRBV5-1	-	-	TRBJ2-3
TGCAGTGCTAGGCGGGGCGAGGGGAACACCGGGGAGCTGTTTTTT	CSARRGEGNTGELFF	TRBV20-1	-	-	TRBJ2-2
TGCGCCAGCAGCCAAGACGAGCTTCAAGGGACCCAGTACTTC	CASSQDELQGTQYF	TRBV4-1	-	-	TRBJ2-5
TGTGCCAACAGAGCCAGATCCGGGGCTAATAGCAATCAGCCCCAGCATTTT	CANRARSGANSNQPQHF	TRBV6-1	-	-	TRBJ1-5
TGCGCCAGCAGCTTGGTCGCTAGCGAAGCGGAGACCCAGTACTTC	CASSLVASEAETQYF	TRBV5-1	-	few	TRBJ2-5
TGTGCCAGCAAACAAACAGGGGGTAGCAATCAGCCCCAGCATTTT	CASKQTGGSNQPQHF	TRBV12-3/TRBV12-4	TRBD1	-	TRBJ1-5
TGTGCCTGGTCTCCCCCGGGAGGTCGACAAGAGACCCAGTACTTC	CAWSPPGGRQETQYF	TRBV30	TRBD2	few	TRBJ2-5
TGTGCCAGCAGTCGTCCCGGGACAGGGGAGGGGAATGGGCAGTTCTTC	CASSRPGTGEGNGQFF	TRBV27	TRBD1	-	TRBJ2-1
TGTGCCAGCAGCCCTACCCCGGGGAAAGCTGGGTCCTACGAGCAGTACTTC	CASSPTPGKAGSYEQYF	TRBV7-9	-	few	TRBJ2-7
TGTGCCAGCAATTTGCCCTTGGGCGGGATGGAGACCCAGTACTTC	CASNLPLGGMETQYF	TRBV2	-	many	TRBJ2-5
TGTGCCAGCAGCTTAGACCGGTGGTACACGGGGTTGGATGGCTACACCTTC	CASSLDRWYTGLDGYTF	TRBV7-9	-	-	TRBJ1-2
TGTGCCAGCAGCCGACCAAGGCACATAGACTATGGCTACACCTTC	CASSRPRHIDYGYTF	TRBV3-1	-	few	TRBJ1-2
TGCAGTGCTCGTCCGGCGGGGGTCCGACGCAATGAGCAGTTCTTC	CSARPAGVRRNEQFF	TRBV20-1	TRBD2	few	TRBJ2-1
TGCGCCAGCAGCCAAGAGGGCCAGCCTACGTACAATGAGCAGTTCTTC	CASSQEGQPTYNEQFF	TRBV4-1	-	many	TRBJ2-1
TGTGCCAGCAGTTTAACGACCCCCGGGTATGGCTACACCTTC	CASSLTTPGYGYTF	TRBV12-3/TRBV12-4	-	-	TRBJ1-2
TGCGCCAGCAGCTACGGGACTAGCGGGAGGGCCGCGCAAGATACGCAGTATTTT	CASSYGTSGRAAQDTQYF	TRBV5-1	TRBD2	-	TRBJ2-3
TGTGCCAGCAGCCAACCGGCGAGGGCTATTCAGTACTTC	CASSQPARAIQYF	TRBV27	-	-	TRBJ2-4
TGCAGTGCTCTGACTAGCGGGGTGTCCTACAATGAGCAGTTCTTC	CSALTSGVSYNEQFF	TRBV20-1	TRBD2	few	TRBJ2-1
TGCGCCAGCAGCTTCGGGACTTCTGGGGCCAACGTCCTGACTTTC	CASSFGTSGANVLTF	TRBV5-1	-	-	TRBJ2-6
TGCAGTACGGACAGGGCGACAGATACGCAGTATTTT	CSTDRATDTQYF	TRBV20-1	TRBD1	-	TRBJ2-3
TGCAGTGCTAGAGGTCCAGGAGCCTACGAGCAGTACTTC	CSARGPGAYEQYF	TRBV20-1	-	-	TRBJ2-7
TGTGCCAGCAGTTTAGGCCTAGCGGGAGGAGGGGACATTCAGTACTTC	CASSLGLAGGGDIQYF	TRBV28	TRBD2	-	TRBJ2-4
TGTGCCAGCAGTTTATATGGGGAGTTCTACGAGCAGTACTTC	CASSLYGEFYEQYF	TRBV27	-	few	TRBJ2-7
TGCAGTGCTAGTGGGGGGTTGGGGTCTGAAGCTTTCTTT	CSASGGLGSEAFF	TRBV20-1	-	-	TRBJ1-1
TGTGCCAGCAGTTATCTGGGACTAGCGGGGTTACAGTTCTTC	CASSYLGLAGLQFF	TRBV28	TRBD2	once	TRBJ2-1
TGCAGTGCTACGTTCCTGACTAGCGGCAAAAACTCCTACGAGCAGTACTTC	CSATFLTSGKNSYEQYF	TRBV20-1	TRBD2	many	TRBJ2-7
TGTGCCGCCCTCAACTCTGGGGCCAACGTCCTGACTTTC	CAALNSGANVLTF	TRBV3-1	-	once	TRBJ2-6
TGTGCCAGCAGCTTAGGGAGAATGGCCTACGAGCAGTACTTC	CASSLGRMAYEQYF	TRBV7-9	-	-	TRBJ2-7